This entry concerns a single TCR beta chain. This CDR3 has 16 residues. The V and J ends lost 5 bases and 0 bases respectively, with 14 bases between them. From germline, CDR1 is SGHAT and CDR2 FQNNGV. Clones were sequenced by immunoSEQ multiplex PCR, and TCRdb holds only the in-frame ones, with some missing. The table lists over 85,000 clones, 87% of them singletons, with approximately 2% in the top ten. This specimen comes from a study of blood T cell repertoires in COVID-19. Looking at the study overall: The samples span acute and convalescent COVID-19 from the United States, Italy and Spain. From T cells, B-cell-depleted T cells, or PBMCs came the material, which was cDNA or gDNA.

This sequence was found in a man between 50 and 59 years old with active COVID-19. The sequencing sample was made of peripheral blood. This sequence joins TRBV11-2 and TRBJ1-3; D not resolved. CDR3 residues: CASSIWPGNSGNTIYF. The DNA for the CDR3 is TGTGCCAGCAGCATATGGCCAGGCAACTCTGGAAACACCATATATTTT.